This TCR beta chain was sequenced during a study of regulatory T cells in long-lasting Graves disease. Findings of the study overall: Having few samples may have compromised the accuracy.

Specified time point: newly diagnosed GD, antithyroid drugs for less than 3 months. Scientists built the TCR library using RNA that was extracted from PBMCs. Library construction for TCR beta used iRepertoire HTBI primers and Arm-PCR of CDR3 regions. MiXCR, run by TCRdb on the multiplex PCR reads, gives a single entry per CDR3 protein. The sample lists 400,000 to 500,000 distinct CDR3 sequences, roughly 17% occurring once. Germline values: CDR1 MNHNS, CDR2 SASEGT. V was trimmed by 7 bases and J by 4 bases, leaving 13 bases between them. This CDR3 contains 13 residues. The table lists this clonotype with many counts. What it binds is unknown. The sample was also reused in another study, on T cells in Graves' hyperthyroidism and ophthalmopathy. That paper adds: The study defined stable Graves' hyperthyroidism as no ophthalmopathy progression within 18 months. The primer set for the first-round RT-PCR of the TCR CDR3 was HTBI. In the analysis, a 13 V-J model separated ophthalmopathy from stable hyperthyroidism.

Source: peripheral blood mononuclear cells (PBMCs), taken at new diagnosis, from a patient treated with antithyroid drugs. The J gene is TRBJ1-1, the V gene TRBV6-1; D might be TRBD1 (5 bases). The TCR comes from a woman under 30 with Graves disease. Here the CDR3 reads CASNPTTATEAFF. The CDR3 bases are TGTGCCAGCAACCCCACGACAGCCACTGAAGCTTTCTTT.